The clone carrying this T cell receptor (beta chain) was counted a few times. Germline CDR1 and CDR2: GTSNPN and SVGIG (reference sequence). V trimming: 8 bases; J trimming: 0 bases; junction bases outside the gene matches: 8. CDR3 size: 15 residues. This specimen belongs to a study of blood T cell repertoires in COVID-19. Libraries were prepared by immunoSEQ multiplex PCR; TCRdb keeps only in-frame clonotypes and omits some of them. The sample has roughly 350,000 clones; under 95% are singletons. The chain has TRBV30 and TRBJ1-5; 9 nucleotides align to TRBD1. Material for sequencing was peripheral blood. The sequence derives from a woman between 18 and 29 years old who had recovered from COVID-19. CDR3 DNA sequence: TGTGCCACCGCCCCGGGACAGGGTAGCAATCAGCCCCAGCATTTT. As protein: CATAPGQGSNQPQHF. Supplemented by reference TRBV30 and TRBJ1-5, the full variable domain reads SQTIHQWPATLVQPVGSPLSLECTVEGTSNPNLYWYRQAAGRGLQLLFYSVGIGQISSEVPQNLSASRPQDRQFILSSKKLLLSDSGFYLCATAPGQGSNQPQHFGDGTRLSIL.